The 23 T cell receptor beta chains given below trace back to one sample, sequenced in a study of shared clonotypes between healthy human individuals. The table came from immunoSEQ multiplex PCR; TCRdb's copy has only in-frame clones and leaves some out. Of fewer than 400,000 clones listed, less than 85% are singletons. The specimen sequenced was memory CD4+ T cells sorted from blood. Subset described: CD45RA-negative fraction. Every receptor here comes from a man aged 30-40 years in good health.

This clone was counted once. The chain couples TRBV4-3 to TRBJ2-1; the D is unclear. The V end was cut by 2 bases, the J end by 0 bases, with 11 bases between. The CDR3 totals 16 residues. The germline gives CDR1 LGHNA, CDR2 YSLEER. The DNA for the CDR3 is TGCGCCAGCAGCCAAACCCCTATTTCCTCCTACAATGAGCAGTTCTTC. It specifies CASSQTPISSYNEQFF.

The chain recombines TRBV7-6 with TRBJ2-1, with 9 positions matching TRBD2. CDR1 and CDR2 (germline): SGHVS, FNYEAQ. V dropped 6 bases and J dropped 4; count of bases not matched to a gene: 19. The length of the CDR3 is 19 residues. This CDR3 reads CASSYHGGRRTSAYNEQFF. The DNA of the CDR3 is TGTGCCAGCAGTTACCATGGGGGCCGTCGGACTAGCGCATACAATGAGCAGTTCTTC.

This clone turned up a few times. The rearrangement uses TRBV5-4 and TRBJ2-1, with TRBD2 matching over 7 bases. V trimming: 4 bases; J trimming: 9 bases; junction bases outside the gene matches: 16. Germline V lookup: CDR1 SGHNT, CDR2 YYREEE (reference sequence). The CDR3 sequence is 16 residues long. CDR3: CASSATSGGRGGEQFF. The CDR3 DNA is TGTGCCAGCAGCGCAACTTCGGGAGGTCGTGGGGGTGAGCAGTTCTTC.

The rearrangement links TRBV5-1 to TRBJ2-1; tentatively, D is TRBD1 (6 bases). The CDR3 runs to 14 residues. Germline V CDR1 and CDR2: SGHRS, YFSETQ. Trimming took off 4 bases at V and 8 bases at J, with 16 bases between the two ends. DNA of the CDR3: TGCGCCAGCAGCCCTATAGGGGGAGAGGATGAGCAGTTCTTC. This codes for CASSPIGGEDEQFF.

V and J are TRBV7-9 and TRBJ2-7, with 8 bases that match TRBD1. The CDR3 loop spans 15 amino acids. V gave up 1 base and J gave up 2 bases; unmatched junction bases: 4. Germline-derived CDR1 and CDR2 are SEHNR and FQNEAQ (reference sequence). The CDR3 sequence is CASSLGDRSTYEQYF. The CDR3, as DNA: TGTGCCAGCAGCTTAGGGGACAGGTCAACCTACGAGCAGTACTTC.

CDR3 region: CASSRNIGTYEQYF. The CDR3, as DNA: TGTGCCAGCAGCCGAAACATCGGTACCTACGAGCAGTACTTC. V gene TRBV7-9 combines with J gene TRBJ2-7; D not resolved. The CDR3 has 14 residues. Germline CDR1 SEHNR, CDR2 FQNEAQ (reference sequence). Trimming shortened V by 5 bases and J by 2 bases, and 13 bases separated the two germline ends.

The chain carries TRBV4-2 and TRBJ2-3, with 7 bases matching TRBD2. The CDR3 totals 17 residues. Germline CDR1 LGHNA, CDR2 YNFKEQ. Losses at the gene ends were 0 bases for V and 0 bases for J; bases not matched to a gene: 6. CDR3 DNA: TGTGCCAGCAGCCAAGATGGGGCGGGAGCCAGCACAGATACGCAGTATTTT. Amino acid sequence: CASSQDGAGASTDTQYF.

The chain carries TRBV27 and TRBJ2-5; no clear D gene. This CDR3 is 15 amino acids long. Trimming removed 4 bases at V and 2 bases at J, with 14 bases between. Germline V gene lookup returns CDR1 MNHEY and CDR2 SMNVEV (reference sequence). The CDR3 loop is CASSSPAGGQETQYF. CDR3 sequence (DNA): TGTGCCAGCAGTTCCCCGGCAGGCGGACAAGAGACCCAGTACTTC.

About this clone: The identical CDR3 is also encoded by other nucleotide sequences in the sample. This chain connects TRBV28 to TRBJ2-3; 8 bases fit TRBD2. J gave up 1 base and V 6 bases, and 3 bases lay outside the gene matches. From germline, CDR1 is MDHEN and CDR2 SYDVKM. This CDR3 is built from 14 residues. CDR3 in DNA: TGTGCCAGCAGGAAACTAGCGGGCACAGATACGCAGTATTTT. Protein: CASRKLAGTDTQYF.

This chain links TRBV7-2 with TRBJ2-4; D uncertain. The germline V gene has CDR1 SGHTA and CDR2 FQGNSA. V shed 5 bases and J shed 2 bases, with 13 bases lying between them. The CDR3 runs 15 residues. CDR3 in DNA: TGTGCCAGCAGCCCAGTGGGCAGAACCAAAAACATTCAGTACTTC. Translating it yields CASSPVGRTKNIQYF.

The genes are TRBV14 and TRBJ2-5, with unresolved D. The CDR3 totals 15 residues. The germline V and J ends were trimmed by 1 base and 1 base, with 10 bases remaining between them. Germline CDR1 SGHDN, CDR2 FVKESK. CDR3 sequence reads: CASSQVSMIQETQYF. The CDR3 DNA reads TGTGCCAGCAGCCAAGTGTCGATGATCCAAGAGACCCAGTACTTC.

The chain employs TRBV14 and TRBJ2-1; D perhaps matches TRBD2 (6 bases). Deletions cut 5 bases from V and 8 bases from J, with 25 bases between. The CDR3 spans 17 residues. From germline, CDR1 is SGHDN and CDR2 FVKESK. The CDR3 region has the DNA TGTGCCAGCAGCTCAAGAGTCCGGGACTGGCGTGTCGATGAGCAGTTCTTC. Translated, it gives CASSSRVRDWRVDEQFF.

The genes are TRBV10-3 and TRBJ2-5; D not certain. Germline V gene lookup returns CDR1 ENHRY and CDR2 SYGVKD. V shed 4 bases and J shed 1 base, with 13 bases lying between them. This CDR3 is 15 amino acids long. Here the CDR3 reads CAISGDRAAQETQYF. The DNA of the CDR3 is TGTGCCATCAGTGGGGATAGGGCAGCCCAAGAGACCCAGTACTTC.

The gene calls are TRBV5-4 and TRBJ2-3; D is possibly TRBD2 (6 bases). The germline V gene has CDR1 SGHNT and CDR2 YYREEE (reference sequence). Trimming took off 0 bases at V and 0 bases at J, with 17 bases between the two ends. The CDR3 has 18 residues. Here the CDR3 DNA reads TGTGCCAGCAGCTTGGCCGACCTAGCGCCTACTAGCACAGATACGCAGTATTTT. Translated: CASSLADLAPTSTDTQYF.

This clone was seen just once. The V gene is TRBV11-2, the J gene TRBJ2-3, with D uncertain. The V end was cut by 0 bases, the J end by 8 bases, with 12 bases between. Germline V CDR1 and CDR2: SGHAT, FQNNGV. The CDR3 has 14 residues. The CDR3 bases are TGTGCCAGCAGCTTAGAACGTACTGCCATTACGCAGTATTTT. Protein product: CASSLERTAITQYF. Looking up the rest from reference TRBV11-2 and TRBJ2-3 gives the full variable domain: EAGVAQSPRYKIIEKRQSVAFWCNPISGHATLYWYQQILGQGPKLLIQFQNNGVVDDSQLPKDRFSAERLKGVDSTLKIQPAKLEDSAVYLCASSLERTAITQYFGPGTRLTVL.

The table lists this clone with a count of one. The genes are TRBV11-2 and TRBJ1-5; no reliable D call. The CDR3 has 15 residues. The V gene's germline CDR1 is SGHAT and CDR2 FQNNGV. V dropped 8 bases and J dropped 0 bases, with 14 bases sitting between them. The CDR3 sequence is CASRAGTRSNQPQHF. CDR3 in DNA: TGTGCCAGCCGAGCCGGTACGCGTAGCAATCAGCCCCAGCATTTT.

This clone was observed many times. The chain joins TRBV7-9 to TRBJ2-7; D is possibly TRBD1 (6 bases). V dropped 2 bases and J dropped 3 bases, with 11 bases sitting between them. The germline V gene encodes CDR1 SEHNR and CDR2 FQNEAQ (reference sequence). The CDR3 sequence is 14 residues long. As DNA, the CDR3 is TGTGCCAGCAGCTTAACTGGGACAAACTACGAGCAGTACTTC. The encoded protein is CASSLTGTNYEQYF.

In this sample, this clone turned up many times. V gene TRBV2 combines with J gene TRBJ1-1; D gene unclear. CDR3 length: 13 residues. The germline V and J ends were trimmed by 7 bases and 0 bases, with 9 bases remaining between them. The germline V gene has CDR1 SNHLY and CDR2 FYNNEI. The CDR3 DNA follows: TGTGCCAGCATAGGGAAGGTGAACACTGAAGCTTTCTTT. Amino acid sequence: CASIGKVNTEAFF.

The chain links TRBV7-2 to TRBJ1-5; 7 positions match TRBD1. Germline CDR1 SGHTA, CDR2 FQGNSA. Trimming at V came to 1 base and at J to 1 base, leaving 1 base not matched to a gene. This CDR3 is built from 15 residues. The DNA for the CDR3 is TGTGCCAGCAGCTTAGGCAGGGGGAGCAATCAGCCCCAGCATTTT. It is translated as CASSLGRGSNQPQHF.

This rearrangement joins TRBV5-6 to TRBJ2-5; D uncertain. The ends were cut back, 0 bases at V and 3 bases at J, with 9 bases in the middle. This CDR3 comprises 14 residues. CDR1 is SGHDT, CDR2 YYEEEE, per germline. CDR3 residues: CASSLAALEETQYF. In nucleotides, the CDR3 is TGTGCCAGCAGCTTGGCCGCGTTGGAAGAGACCCAGTACTTC.

The chain links TRBV9 to TRBJ1-3; D is unclear. CDR3 length: 16 amino acids. V gave up 1 base and J gave up 0 bases, with 11 bases separating them. Germline CDR1 SGDLS, CDR2 YYNGEE. This CDR3 is CASSVRGTASGNTIYF. The CDR3 DNA sequence: TGTGCCAGCAGCGTACGAGGAACAGCCTCTGGAAACACCATATATTTT.

There are a few counts of this clone. The gene calls are TRBV10-2 and TRBJ1-2; 7 nucleotides match TRBD1. The V gene end was trimmed by 5 bases and the J gene end by 3 bases; junction bases not matched to a gene: 3. Looked up from germline, CDR1 is WSHSY and CDR2 is SAAADI. The CDR3 sequence is 13 residues long. This CDR3 is CASSYTGDYGYTF. The CDR3, as DNA: TGCGCCAGCAGTTATACAGGGGACTATGGCTACACCTTC.

The rearrangement links TRBV5-8 to TRBJ1-2; 9 nucleotides agree with TRBD1. The V gene end was trimmed by 4 bases and the J gene end by 4 bases; junction bases not matched to a gene: 8. The CDR3 consists of 15 residues. Germline V CDR1 and CDR2: SGHTS, YDEGEE. The CDR3 sequence is CASSLWDRDVYGYTF. The DNA for the CDR3 is TGTGCCAGCAGCCTTTGGGACAGGGATGTCTATGGCTACACCTTC.